This T cell receptor (beta chain) is from a study of cytomegalovirus exposure and HLA in healthy donors. PCR used 60 Vbeta primers and 13 Jbeta primers. Here immunoSEQ multiplex PCR was the method, and the copy in TCRdb shows in-frame clones only, minus some. The sample holds fewer than 250,000 clones, roughly 76% seen once. The CDR3 loop spans 13 amino acids. Germline V gene data show CDR1 as LGHNA and CDR2 as YNFKEQ. The V end was cut by 1 base, the J end by 5 bases, with 8 bases between. The chain is built from TRBV4-2 and TRBJ1-1, with D unclear. This receptor was identified in a woman aged 25 to 39 in good health and CMV-seropositive. Sequencing was performed on PBMCs. The CDR3 reads CASSQGFQTEAFF. The CDR3 DNA follows: TGTGCCAGCAGCCAAGGCTTCCAGACTGAAGCTTTCTTT.